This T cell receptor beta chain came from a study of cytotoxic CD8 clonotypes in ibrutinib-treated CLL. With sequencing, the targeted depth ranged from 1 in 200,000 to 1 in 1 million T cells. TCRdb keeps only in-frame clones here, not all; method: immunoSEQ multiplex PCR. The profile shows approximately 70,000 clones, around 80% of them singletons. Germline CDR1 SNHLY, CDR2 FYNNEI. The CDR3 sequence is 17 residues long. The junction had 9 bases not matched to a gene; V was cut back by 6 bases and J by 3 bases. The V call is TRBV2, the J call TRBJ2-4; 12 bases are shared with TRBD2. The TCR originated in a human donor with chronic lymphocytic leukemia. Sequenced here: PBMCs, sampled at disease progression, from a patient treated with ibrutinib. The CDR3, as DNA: TGTGCCAGCAGCCACCGACTAGCGGGAGTCGGCAAAAACATTCAGTACTTC. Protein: CASSHRLAGVGKNIQYF.